This is a list of T cell receptor beta chains from one sample in a study of PD-L1 blockade in urothelial cancer. The method was immunoSEQ multiplex PCR; TCRdb's version includes in-frame clones alone and lacks a portion of them. The sample records 55,000 or so clones, around 82% being singletons. The specimen was PBMCs, collected around atezolizumab (anti-PD-L1) treatment. The receptors derive from a man aged 35 to 55 with urothelial cancer. Each CDR3 is given with its conserved first and last residue. Fields, in order: CDR3 DNA, CDR3 protein, clone size, D gene, V gene, J gene. A D gene is named only where the DNA matches it firmly. The size of a clone is reported for some rows only, either as once, few or many, or as a class for expanded clones.

DNA: TGTGCCAGCAGCTTAGGTCTGGACAGCTACGAGCAGTACTTC; CDR3: CASSLGLDSYEQYF; size: .; D: .; V: TRBV7-3; J: TRBJ2-7
DNA: TGTGCCAGCAGAGCGGCACTAGCGGGAATGATCGGCACAGATACGCAGTATTTT; CDR3: CASRAALAGMIGTDTQYF; size: once; D: TRBD2; V: TRBV18; J: TRBJ2-3
DNA: TGTGCCAGAGGCCGGGGTCTCGAAGAGACCCAGTACTTC; CDR3: CARGRGLEETQYF; size: .; D: .; V: TRBV19; J: TRBJ2-5
DNA: TGTGCCAGTAGTACCGGGTATAAAGGCGAGCAGTACTTC; CDR3: CASSTGYKGEQYF; size: .; D: .; V: TRBV19; J: TRBJ2-7
DNA: TGTGCCAGCAGTCCCTCCTTTGACAGGGGGCTTGATGGCTACACCTTC; CDR3: CASSPSFDRGLDGYTF; size: .; D: TRBD1; V: TRBV27; J: TRBJ1-2
DNA: TGTGCCAGCCAGGGGGAAGAGACCCAGTACTTC; CDR3: CASQGEETQYF; size: .; D: TRBD1; V: TRBV28; J: TRBJ2-5
DNA: TGTGCCATCAGTGACCACGGAGAGACCCAGTACTTC; CDR3: CAISDHGETQYF; size: .; D: .; V: TRBV10-3; J: TRBJ2-5
DNA: TGCGCCAGCAGTCCTAGCGGGAGTCGCACAGATACGCAGTATTTT; CDR3: CASSPSGSRTDTQYF; size: .; D: TRBD2; V: TRBV5-1; J: TRBJ2-3
DNA: TGCGCCAGCAGCGAAGCGGGCTCCTTCACAGATACGCAGTATTTT; CDR3: CASSEAGSFTDTQYF; size: .; D: .; V: TRBV10-2; J: TRBJ2-3
DNA: TGTGCCAGCAGCTTAGAGGGGGGACAGGGGGTCTCCTACGAGCAGTACTTC; CDR3: CASSLEGGQGVSYEQYF; size: .; D: TRBD1; V: TRBV7-6; J: TRBJ2-7
DNA: TGTGCCAGCAGTCCCCATGTCAGTAGCAATCAGCCCCAGCATTTT; CDR3: CASSPHVSSNQPQHF; size: .; D: .; V: TRBV6-5; J: TRBJ1-5
DNA: TGTGCCACCCACCGGGACAGTGGAAACACCATATATTTT; CDR3: CATHRDSGNTIYF; size: .; D: TRBD1; V: TRBV19; J: TRBJ1-3
DNA: TGTGCCAGCAGCCGACAGCCCTACGAGCAGTACTTC; CDR3: CASSRQPYEQYF; size: few; D: .; V: TRBV11-1; J: TRBJ2-7
DNA: TGTGCCAGCAGTCATTCCGGCTACGAGCAGTACTTC; CDR3: CASSHSGYEQYF; size: .; D: .; V: TRBV27; J: TRBJ2-7
DNA: TGTGCCAGCAGTTTCGACAGGAGTTTCAGCACAGATACGCAGTATTTT; CDR3: CASSFDRSFSTDTQYF; size: .; D: .; V: TRBV6-5; J: TRBJ2-3
DNA: TGTGCCAGCAGACGACGCCGGGGGGACCACAATGAGCAGTTCTTC; CDR3: CASRRRRGDHNEQFF; size: .; D: TRBD2; V: TRBV2; J: TRBJ2-1
DNA: TGTGCCAGTAGTCCAGGGGGCTCCGGCTACGAGCAGTACTTC; CDR3: CASSPGGSGYEQYF; size: .; D: TRBD1; V: TRBV19; J: TRBJ2-7
DNA: TGTGCCAGCAGCTTGAGTGGGCAGAACACAGATACGCAGTATTTT; CDR3: CASSLSGQNTDTQYF; size: .; D: .; V: TRBV7-9; J: TRBJ2-3
DNA: TGTGCCAGCAGTGAGATTAGACAGGGCTCCGCTGAGCAGTTCTTC; CDR3: CASSEIRQGSAEQFF; size: .; D: TRBD1; V: TRBV6-1; J: TRBJ2-1